The rows below give T cell receptor beta chains drawn from one sample of a study of identifying expanded T cells in peripheral blood. Profiling relied on immunoSEQ multiplex PCR, and the TCRdb table lists in-frame clones only, not all of them. The profile shows around 75,000 clones, roughly nine tenths of them singletons. Sequences were obtained from blood. Source of these receptors: a person aged 18-70 years in good health. Each CDR3 is given with its conserved first and last residue. The D gene is left open where the match is weak. Where a row states a size, it is once, few, many or the class of an expanded clone; other rows omit it.

j_call: TRBJ2-1; d_call: .; clone_size: .; v_call: TRBV7-9; cdr3_aa: CASSLGGSSGTQFF; cdr3_nt: TGTGCCAGCAGCTTAGGCGGCTCCTCCGGGACCCAGTTCTTC
j_call: TRBJ1-1; d_call: .; clone_size: .; v_call: TRBV5-1; cdr3_aa: CASSLDGPPTEAFF; cdr3_nt: TGCGCCAGCAGCTTGGACGGGCCACCCACTGAAGCTTTCTTT
j_call: TRBJ1-4; d_call: TRBD1; clone_size: .; v_call: TRBV5-8; cdr3_aa: CASSFRDRRSFNEKLFF; cdr3_nt: TGTGCCAGCAGCTTCCGGGACAGGCGTTCCTTTAATGAAAAACTGTTTTTT
j_call: TRBJ2-7; d_call: .; clone_size: .; v_call: TRBV5-1; cdr3_aa: CASSIDFNGYEQYF; cdr3_nt: TGCGCCAGCAGCATTGACTTCAACGGCTACGAGCAGTACTTC
j_call: TRBJ2-2; d_call: .; clone_size: .; v_call: TRBV5-1; cdr3_aa: CASSLNTGELFF; cdr3_nt: TGCGCCAGCAGCCTCAACACCGGGGAGCTGTTTTTT
j_call: TRBJ2-5; d_call: .; clone_size: .; v_call: TRBV6-6; cdr3_aa: CASSLQETQYF; cdr3_nt: TGTGCCAGCAGTCTACAAGAGACCCAGTACTTC
j_call: TRBJ2-7; d_call: .; clone_size: .; v_call: TRBV9; cdr3_aa: CASSVRGSSYEQYF; cdr3_nt: TGTGCCAGCAGCGTAAGAGGCTCATCCTACGAGCAGTACTTC
j_call: TRBJ2-1; d_call: TRBD1; clone_size: .; v_call: TRBV28; cdr3_aa: CASRGPGGGLVFNEQFF; cdr3_nt: TGTGCCAGCAGGGGTCCAGGGGGTGGTCTCGTTTTTAATGAGCAGTTCTTC
j_call: TRBJ1-1; d_call: .; clone_size: .; v_call: TRBV6-1; cdr3_aa: CASSDQRVTEAFF; cdr3_nt: TGTGCCAGCAGTGATCAACGGGTCACTGAAGCTTTCTTT
j_call: TRBJ2-7; d_call: TRBD1; clone_size: .; v_call: TRBV9; cdr3_aa: CASSLTGVSTYEQYF; cdr3_nt: TGTGCCAGCAGCTTGACAGGGGTTTCGACCTACGAGCAGTACTTC
j_call: TRBJ2-7; d_call: .; clone_size: .; v_call: TRBV19; cdr3_aa: CASSIEVDYYEQYF; cdr3_nt: TGTGCCAGTAGTATAGAAGTGGATTACTACGAGCAGTACTTC
j_call: TRBJ2-5; d_call: TRBD2; clone_size: .; v_call: TRBV12-5; cdr3_aa: CASAFGGGTGHQETQYF; cdr3_nt: TGTGCTAGTGCCTTTGGGGGAGGGACGGGACACCAAGAGACCCAGTACTTC
j_call: TRBJ2-1; d_call: TRBD1; clone_size: .; v_call: TRBV7-2; cdr3_aa: CASSLGQGWNEQFF; cdr3_nt: TGTGCCAGCAGCTTAGGACAGGGTTGGAATGAGCAGTTCTTC
j_call: TRBJ1-6; d_call: .; clone_size: .; v_call: TRBV5-4; cdr3_aa: CASSLGGSNSPLHF; cdr3_nt: TGTGCCAGCAGCTTGGGGGGCTCCAATTCACCCCTCCACTTT
j_call: TRBJ2-3; d_call: .; clone_size: .; v_call: TRBV28; cdr3_aa: CASSEEWGTQYF; cdr3_nt: TGTGCCAGCTCCGAAGAGTGGGGTACGCAGTATTTT
j_call: TRBJ1-5; d_call: TRBD1; clone_size: .; v_call: TRBV7-2; cdr3_aa: CASSPDRGNQPQHF; cdr3_nt: TGTGCCAGCAGCCCGGACAGGGGGAATCAGCCCCAGCATTTT
j_call: TRBJ2-7; d_call: TRBD2; clone_size: .; v_call: TRBV14; cdr3_aa: CASSPPRRLALYEQYF; cdr3_nt: TGTGCCAGCAGCCCCCCAAGGAGACTAGCGCTCTACGAGCAGTACTTC
j_call: TRBJ1-5; d_call: .; clone_size: .; v_call: TRBV27; cdr3_aa: CASSLESNQPQHF; cdr3_nt: TGTGCCAGCAGTCTCGAGAGCAATCAGCCCCAGCATTTT
j_call: TRBJ2-7; d_call: .; clone_size: .; v_call: TRBV4-3; cdr3_aa: CASSQRLTGTSYEQYF; cdr3_nt: TGCGCCAGCAGCCAACGATTAACAGGGACCTCCTACGAGCAGTACTTC
j_call: TRBJ1-3; d_call: .; clone_size: .; v_call: TRBV4-3; cdr3_aa: CASSQDSSVGFRVYF; cdr3_nt: TGCGCCAGCAGCCAAGATTCTTCGGTTGGTTTCCGTGTATATTTT
j_call: TRBJ1-2; d_call: TRBD1; clone_size: .; v_call: TRBV5-5; cdr3_aa: CASSLGDRGYGYTF; cdr3_nt: TGTGCCAGCAGCTTGGGGGACAGGGGATATGGCTACACCTTC
j_call: TRBJ2-4; d_call: TRBD1; clone_size: .; v_call: TRBV9; cdr3_aa: CASSPRTGAGQNIQYF; cdr3_nt: TGTGCCAGCAGCCCTCGGACAGGGGCAGGCCAAAACATTCAGTACTTC
j_call: TRBJ2-7; d_call: .; clone_size: .; v_call: TRBV2; cdr3_aa: CASSGDPEEQYF; cdr3_nt: TGTGCCAGCAGCGGGGACCCTGAGGAGCAGTACTTC
j_call: TRBJ2-7; d_call: TRBD2; clone_size: .; v_call: TRBV2; cdr3_aa: CASMASGIYEQYF; cdr3_nt: TGTGCCAGCATGGCTAGCGGGATATACGAGCAGTACTTC
j_call: TRBJ1-1; d_call: TRBD1; clone_size: .; v_call: TRBV27; cdr3_aa: CASRVLDRVNTEAFF; cdr3_nt: TGTGCCAGCAGGGTTCTAGACAGGGTGAACACTGAAGCTTTCTTT
j_call: TRBJ1-2; d_call: .; clone_size: .; v_call: TRBV4-2; cdr3_aa: CASSQDVRGANGYTF; cdr3_nt: TGTGCCAGCAGCCAAGATGTGCGGGGGGCTAATGGCTACACCTTC
j_call: TRBJ2-6; d_call: .; clone_size: .; v_call: TRBV4-3; cdr3_aa: CASSQESSGANVLTF; cdr3_nt: TGCGCCAGCAGCCAAGAGAGTTCTGGGGCCAACGTCCTGACTTTC
j_call: TRBJ2-1; d_call: TRBD2; clone_size: .; v_call: TRBV5-6; cdr3_aa: CASSLAGGSSYNEQFF; cdr3_nt: TGTGCCAGCAGCTTGGCGGGCGGGAGCTCCTACAATGAGCAGTTCTTC
j_call: TRBJ2-7; d_call: .; clone_size: .; v_call: TRBV11-2; cdr3_aa: CASSQGGEQYF; cdr3_nt: TGTGCCAGCAGCCAGGGGGGGGAGCAGTACTTC
j_call: TRBJ2-3; d_call: .; clone_size: .; v_call: TRBV7-8; cdr3_aa: CAGGRGLSDTQYF; cdr3_nt: TGTGCCGGGGGGCGCGGCCTTTCAGATACGCAGTATTTT
j_call: TRBJ2-4; d_call: TRBD2; clone_size: once; v_call: TRBV7-2; cdr3_aa: CASSLPRRGGNIQYF; cdr3_nt: TGTGCCAGCAGCCTCCCCCGACGGGGGGGGAACATTCAGTACTTC
j_call: TRBJ1-3; d_call: .; clone_size: .; v_call: TRBV13; cdr3_aa: CASSLGRVSGNTIYF; cdr3_nt: TGTGCCAGCAGCTTAGGTAGAGTCTCTGGAAACACCATATATTTT
j_call: TRBJ1-3; d_call: TRBD1; clone_size: once; v_call: TRBV7-6; cdr3_aa: CASSSGGNSGNTIYF; cdr3_nt: TGTGCCAGCAGCTCAGGGGGAAACTCTGGAAACACCATATATTTT
j_call: TRBJ2-7; d_call: .; clone_size: .; v_call: TRBV4-1; cdr3_aa: CASSQEGTFEEQYF; cdr3_nt: TGCGCCAGCAGCCAAGAAGGGACATTTGAGGAGCAGTACTTC
j_call: TRBJ2-6; d_call: .; clone_size: .; v_call: TRBV7-2; cdr3_aa: CASSLAPGYRGSSGANVLTF; cdr3_nt: TGTGCCAGCAGCTTAGCGCCCGGCTACCGAGGAAGCTCTGGGGCCAACGTCCTGACTTTC
j_call: TRBJ1-5; d_call: .; clone_size: .; v_call: TRBV9; cdr3_aa: CASSVEPYNQPQHF; cdr3_nt: TGTGCCAGCAGCGTAGAACCCTACAATCAGCCCCAGCATTTT
j_call: TRBJ2-5; d_call: .; clone_size: .; v_call: TRBV5-1; cdr3_aa: CASSLSGGTQETQYF; cdr3_nt: TGCGCCAGCAGCTTGAGCGGAGGAACACAAGAGACCCAGTACTTC
j_call: TRBJ2-7; d_call: .; clone_size: .; v_call: TRBV6-5; cdr3_aa: CASSYSLATYEQYF; cdr3_nt: TGTGCCAGCAGTTACTCCCTAGCCACCTACGAGCAGTACTTC
j_call: TRBJ1-6; d_call: .; clone_size: .; v_call: TRBV5-1; cdr3_aa: CASSPGEGLHNSPLHF; cdr3_nt: TGCGCCAGCAGCCCTGGTGAGGGACTCCATAATTCACCCCTCCACTTT